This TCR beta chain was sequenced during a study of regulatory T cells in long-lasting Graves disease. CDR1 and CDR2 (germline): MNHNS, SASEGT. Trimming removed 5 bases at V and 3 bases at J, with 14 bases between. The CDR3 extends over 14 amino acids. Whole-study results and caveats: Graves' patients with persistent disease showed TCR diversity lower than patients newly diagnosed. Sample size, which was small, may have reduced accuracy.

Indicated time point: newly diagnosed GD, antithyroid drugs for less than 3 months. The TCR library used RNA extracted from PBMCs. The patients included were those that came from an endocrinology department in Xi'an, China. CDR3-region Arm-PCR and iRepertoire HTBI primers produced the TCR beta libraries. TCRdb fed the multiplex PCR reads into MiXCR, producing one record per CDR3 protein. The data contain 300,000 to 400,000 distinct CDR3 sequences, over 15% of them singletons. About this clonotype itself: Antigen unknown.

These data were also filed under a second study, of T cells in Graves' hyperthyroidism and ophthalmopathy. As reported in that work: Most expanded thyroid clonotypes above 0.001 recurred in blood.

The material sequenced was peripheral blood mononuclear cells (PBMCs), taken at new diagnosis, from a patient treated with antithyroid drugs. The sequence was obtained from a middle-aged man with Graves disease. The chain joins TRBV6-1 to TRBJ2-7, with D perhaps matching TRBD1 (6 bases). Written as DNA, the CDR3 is TGTGCCAGCAGTACCCGGGACAAGAGCTACGAGCAGTACTTC. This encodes CASSTRDKSYEQYF.